One and the same sample provided the 21 T cell receptor beta chains below, sequenced in a study of T cells in Graves' hyperthyroidism and ophthalmopathy. Amplification targeted TCR beta CDR3 regions from RNA transcripts. TCR CDR3 underwent first-round RT-PCR with the HTBI primer set. TCRdb ran MiXCR on the multiplex PCR reads and lists one entry per CDR3 protein. The sample carries a few hundred thousand distinct CDR3 sequences, less than 25% recorded once. What was sequenced was blood. The receptors were sampled from a man between 18 and 35 years old with Graves' hyperthyroidism.

This clonotype was seen ten or more times. This chain links TRBV12-3 or TRBV12-4 with TRBJ1-1, with D uncertain. The germline V and J ends were trimmed by 3 bases and 3 bases, with 11 bases remaining between them. The CDR3 runs 14 residues. In nucleotides, the CDR3 is TGTGCCAGCAGTTTTACCGGGCTGGACACTGAAGCTTTCTTT. Translating it yields CASSFTGLDTEAFF.

This clonotype was counted ten times or more. The rearrangement uses TRBV5-1 and TRBJ2-2, with D maybe TRBD1 (6 bases). V was shortened by 3 bases and J by 1 base, with 13 bases between the two germline ends. Germline CDR1 and CDR2: SGHRS and YFSETQ. The CDR3 totals 16 residues. CDR3 in DNA: TGCGCCAGCAGCTATGGTTGGGGGCAGAACACCGGGGAGCTGTTTTTT. Translating gives CASSYGWGQNTGELFF.

This clonotype was picked up many times. The CDR3 spells CASRIGFSDQETQYF. CDR3 bases: TGTGCCAGCAGAATCGGGTTCTCGGACCAAGAGACCCAGTACTTC. The chain joins TRBV11-2 to TRBJ2-5, with D uncertain. V gave up 6 bases and J gave up 0 bases, with 14 bases separating them. This CDR3 is built from 15 residues. The V gene's germline CDR1 is SGHAT and CDR2 FQNNGV.

This clonotype was counted many times. The chain carries TRBV5-1 and TRBJ1-1, with unresolved D. V lost 3 bases, J lost 4 bases, and 13 bases lay in between. The germline V gene encodes CDR1 SGHRS and CDR2 YFSETQ. This CDR3 contains 14 residues. The CDR3 sequence: CASSYLTSGTEAFF. DNA of the CDR3: TGCGCCAGCAGCTACCTGACGTCGGGCACTGAAGCTTTCTTT.

Turning to this clonotype: No conserved phenylalanine or tryptophan is present at the end of the CDR3, so a read error is the likely explanation. The rearrangement uses TRBV5-1 and TRBJ1-5, with 10 positions matching TRBD1. The V gene end was trimmed by 2 bases and the J gene end by 5 bases; junction bases not matched to a gene: 4. Germline V gives CDR1 SGHRS, CDR2 YFSETQ. The length of the CDR3 is 15 residues. The CDR3 loop reads CASSFGTGADQPQHY. CDR3 sequence (DNA): TGCGCCAGCAGCTTCGGGACAGGGGCCGATCAGCCCCAGCATTAT.

This chain connects TRBV6-1 to TRBJ1-3; D unclear. V dropped 1 base and J dropped 4 bases, with 11 bases sitting between them. Germline CDR1 MNHNS, CDR2 SASEGT. This CDR3 spans 15 amino acids. The DNA for the CDR3 is TGTGCCAGCAGTGAAGAATCCCCTGCGGGAAACACCATATATTTT. This codes for CASSEESPAGNTIYF.

Worth noting for this clonotype: At one of its ends the junction is not consistent with the germline gene, which may arise from a read error. The V call is TRBV5-1, the J call TRBJ1-1; unclear D gene. The CDR3 has 16 amino acids. Per the germline V gene, CDR1 is SGHRS and CDR2 is YFSETQ. CDR3 in amino acids: CASSLNFETGNTESFF. CDR3 DNA sequence: TGCGCCAGCAGCTTGAATTTTGAGACCGGCAACACTGAATCTTTCTTT.

Many counts were recorded for this clonotype. The CDR3 spells CASSPGLASAEQYF. DNA for the CDR3: TGCGCCAGCAGCCCCGGACTAGCGTCTGCCGAGCAGTACTTC. This chain connects TRBV4-1 to TRBJ2-7, with 9 bases that match TRBD2. The CDR3 is 14 residues long. V gave up 4 bases and J gave up 6 bases; unmatched junction bases: 7. Germline values: CDR1 MGHRA, CDR2 YSYEKL.

In its sample, this clonotype was seen many times. This chain's CDR3 is CSGSPRRGYGYTF. CDR3 bases: TGCAGTGGTAGCCCCCGGCGGGGGTATGGCTACACCTTC. V and J are TRBV20-1 and TRBJ1-2; tentative D call: TRBD1 (5 bases). CDR1 and CDR2 from the germline V gene are DFQATT and SNEGSKA (reference sequence). The CDR3 spans 13 residues. Trimming removed 7 bases from V and 5 bases from J, with 17 bases in between.

This clonotype was seen repeatedly, ten times or more. V gene TRBV7-9 combines with J gene TRBJ1-2; no clear D gene. CDR1 is SEHNR, CDR2 FQNEAQ, per germline (reference sequence). Trimming left V 4 bases short and J 5 bases short, with 14 bases between. The CDR3 spans 14 residues. The CDR3: CASSSPNWPYGYTF. CDR3 in DNA: TGTGCCAGCAGCTCACCGAATTGGCCGTATGGCTACACCTTC.

On this clonotype itself: The CDR3 ends on some other residue instead of the conserved phenylalanine or tryptophan, so this is likely a read error. The chain employs TRBV20-1 and TRBJ2-5; no clear D. Germline-derived CDR1 and CDR2 are DFQATT and SNEGSKA (reference sequence). With 3 bases removed from V and 5 bases from J, the gap between germline ends came to 7 bases. This CDR3 spans 11 amino acids. This chain's CDR3 is CSARLGETQYV. The CDR3 DNA reads TGCAGTGCTAGGTTGGGGGAGACCCAGTACGTC.

The chain combines TRBV19 with TRBJ2-4; tentative D call: TRBD2 (6 bases). This CDR3 spans 16 amino acids. Trimming cost V 3 bases and J 4 bases, with 16 bases left between them. Germline CDR1 reads LNHDA; CDR2 reads SQIVND (reference sequence). CDR3 nucleotides: TGTGCCAGTAGTATGCTGCGGGGACTCGCAAAAAACATTCAGTACTTC. As protein: CASSMLRGLAKNIQYF. Filled out from reference TRBV19 and TRBJ2-4, the complete variable domain reads DGGITQSPKYLFRKEGQNVTLSCEQNLNHDAMYWYRQDPGQGLRLIYYSQIVNDFQKGDIAEGYSVSREKKESFPLTVTSAQKNPTAFYLCASSMLRGLAKNIQYFGAGTRLSVL.

This clonotype was counted many times. The chain combines TRBV12-3 or TRBV12-4 with TRBJ1-2; 7 bases align to TRBD1. Unmatched junction bases numbered 11, after V lost 5 bases and J lost 5 bases. This CDR3 has 15 amino acids. CDR3 sequence reads: CASSPPDRALYGYTF. The CDR3 DNA sequence: TGTGCCAGCAGTCCGCCAGACAGGGCCTTATATGGCTACACCTTC.

The table lists this clonotype with many counts. The V and J genes are TRBV29-1 and TRBJ2-5; D might be TRBD1 (5 bases). Germline lookup yields CDR1 SQVTM and CDR2 ANQGSEA. The CDR3 loop spans 12 amino acids. The V and J ends lost 4 bases and 2 bases respectively, with 8 bases between them. CDR3 protein: CSVVGLQETQYF. CDR3 DNA sequence: TGCAGCGTTGTGGGGCTGCAAGAGACCCAGTACTTC.

This clonotype showed up just a few times. The chain couples TRBV12-3 or TRBV12-4 to TRBJ1-5; 12 bases are a match to TRBD1. The ends lost 3 bases at V and 2 bases at J; junction bases unmatched: 8. This CDR3 spans 18 amino acids. CDR3 DNA: TGTGCCAGCAGTTTGTGGGGACAGGGGGCCTTAGGCAATCAGCCCCAGCATTTT. Residues: CASSLWGQGALGNQPQHF.

This clonotype occurred many times. The gene calls are TRBV28 and TRBJ1-5; the D is unclear. The ends were cut back, 5 bases at V and 3 bases at J, with 5 bases in the middle. Germline loops: CDR1 MDHEN, CDR2 SYDVKM. This CDR3 is built from 12 residues. The CDR3: CASSGPNQPQHF. CDR3 bases: TGTGCCAGCAGTGGTCCCAATCAGCCCCAGCATTTT.

This clonotype appeared a single time. The rearrangement uses TRBV28 and TRBJ1-2; the match to TRBD1 covers 7 bases. Trimming cost V 8 bases and J 4 bases; bases outside gene matches: 16. Germline V gene sequence: CDR1 MDHEN, CDR2 SYDVKM. The length of the CDR3 is 16 residues. The CDR3 coding sequence is TGTGCCAGCGGTGGACAGGATGAGGAGGGGACCTATGGCTACACCTTC. It translates to CASGGQDEEGTYGYTF.

This chain links TRBV28 with TRBJ1-2, with 8 bases lining up with TRBD1. V shed 6 bases and J 4 bases; nucleotides not matched to a gene: 7. The V gene's germline CDR1 is MDHEN and CDR2 SYDVKM. CDR3 length equals 14 residues. CDR3 sequence: CASRGTGEGYGYTF. The CDR3 DNA follows: TGTGCCAGCAGGGGGACAGGCGAGGGCTATGGCTACACCTTC.

In this sample, this clonotype turned up many times. The J gene is TRBJ1-1, the V gene TRBV28, with a weak D call TRBD1 (5 bases). The CDR3 length is 13 residues. Germline V gene sequence: CDR1 MDHEN, CDR2 SYDVKM. Trimming pared 6 bases from V and 4 bases from J, leaving 12 bases between. CDR3 sequence reads: CASRRGPGTEAFF. CDR3 nucleotides: TGTGCCAGCAGAAGGGGACCGGGCACTGAAGCTTTCTTT. The entire variable domain, with the rest obtained from reference TRBV28 and TRBJ1-1, is as follows: DVKVTQSSRYLVKRTGEKVFLECVQDMDHENMFWYRQDPGLGLRLIYFSYDVKMKEKGDIPEGYSVSREKKERFSLILESASTNQTSMYLCASRRGPGTEAFFGQGTRLTVV.

This clonotype was observed at least ten times. The chain carries TRBV2 and TRBJ1-1; D is unclear. CDR3 length: 12 residues. V lost 5 bases to trimming and J lost 3 bases, with 7 bases between them. Germline V gives CDR1 SNHLY, CDR2 FYNNEI. CDR3 in DNA: TGTGCCAGCAGTCAATTCGACACTGAAGCTTTCTTT. The encoded protein is CASSQFDTEAFF.

This clonotype has a count of ten or more. The CDR3 loop reads CASSPVWQGPYSYEQYF. The CDR3 DNA reads TGTGCCAGCAGTCCAGTTTGGCAGGGGCCCTACTCCTACGAGCAGTACTTC. This chain connects TRBV28 to TRBJ2-7, with D perhaps matching TRBD1 (6 bases). V was pared by 5 bases and J by 0 bases, with 20 bases between. CDR3 size: 17 residues. Per the germline V gene, CDR1 is MDHEN and CDR2 is SYDVKM. Filled out from reference TRBV28 and TRBJ2-7, the complete variable domain reads DVKVTQSSRYLVKRTGEKVFLECVQDMDHENMFWYRQDPGLGLRLIYFSYDVKMKEKGDIPEGYSVSREKKERFSLILESASTNQTSMYLCASSPVWQGPYSYEQYFGPGTRLTVT.